The 23 T cell receptor beta chains reported below all come from one sample, sequenced in a study of T cells in Graves' hyperthyroidism and ophthalmopathy. Amplification targeted TCR beta CDR3 regions from RNA transcripts. During a first-round RT-PCR of the TCR CDR3, the HTBI primer set was used. One entry per CDR3 protein, called by TCRdb with MiXCR from the multiplex PCR reads. Here the sample spans under 350,000 distinct CDR3 sequences, 21% being singletons. The sequenced sample consisted of blood. Receptors originate from a woman aged 50 to 60 with Graves' hyperthyroidism.

The table lists this clonotype with a few counts. The rearrangement joins TRBV9 to TRBJ2-3; D ambiguous. The CDR3 runs to 14 residues. Trimming took off 2 bases at V and 6 bases at J, with 13 bases between the two ends. Germline V gives CDR1 SGDLS, CDR2 YYNGEE. The CDR3 region is CASSVGSQWDTQYF. The CDR3 DNA follows: TGTGCCAGCAGCGTTGGGTCCCAGTGGGATACGCAGTATTTT.

The J gene is TRBJ2-2, the V gene TRBV7-3, with D possibly TRBD1 on 6 matching bases. From germline, CDR1 is SGHTA and CDR2 FQGTGA. The CDR3 is made up of 15 amino acids. V was cut by 3 bases and J by 3 bases, with 11 bases left in between. CDR3 coding DNA: TGTGCCAGCAGCTTGGACAGATATCACACCGGGGAGCTGTTTTTT. Protein product: CASSLDRYHTGELFF.

This clonotype was observed a handful of times. The V gene is TRBV25-1, the J gene TRBJ1-1, with D perhaps TRBD1 (6 bases). Trimming shortened V by 6 bases and J by 0 bases, and 17 bases separated the two germline ends. This CDR3 is built from 16 residues. In germline, CDR1 is MGHDK, CDR2 SYGVNS. In nucleotides, the CDR3 is TGTGCCAGCAGCCCCCGGGACATTCTCATGAACACTGAAGCTTTCTTT. It yields the protein CASSPRDILMNTEAFF.

The rearrangement joins TRBV28 to TRBJ1-1; D uncertain. CDR3 length: 15 residues. Germline V gives CDR1 MDHEN, CDR2 SYDVKM. The V end lost 6 bases, the J end lost 1 base, and 15 bases lay between the germline ends. CDR3 sequence reads: CASSPWIRRNTEAFF. CDR3 DNA sequence: TGTGCCAGCAGCCCATGGATCAGGAGGAACACTGAAGCTTTCTTT.

This clonotype came up many times. The genes are TRBV4-1 and TRBJ1-4; D gene unclear. The CDR3 runs to 13 residues. Germline CDR1 is MGHRA and CDR2 is YSYEKL. V was trimmed by 1 base and J by 5 bases, leaving 5 bases between them. Here the CDR3 reads CASSQVHNEKLFF. The DNA of the CDR3 is TGCGCCAGCAGCCAAGTTCACAATGAAAAACTGTTTTTT.

The rearrangement links TRBV18 to TRBJ2-1; maybe TRBD2 (7 bases). There are 12 residues in the CDR3. The V end was cut by 8 bases, the J end by 7 bases, with 12 bases between. CDR1 is KGHSH, CDR2 LQKENI, per germline. CDR3: CASRGGWNEQFF. The CDR3 DNA follows: TGTGCCAGCAGGGGGGGTTGGAATGAGCAGTTCTTC.

This clonotype has just a few counts. This rearrangement joins TRBV5-4 to TRBJ2-5, with 10 bases that match TRBD2. Germline V gives CDR1 SGHNT, CDR2 YYREEE (reference sequence). CDR3 length: 15 amino acids. V was clipped by 4 bases and J by 7 bases; unmatched bases: 10. The CDR3 reads CASSASSGGRRTQYF. CDR3 in DNA: TGTGCCAGCAGCGCCTCTAGCGGGGGCCGGCGGACCCAGTACTTC. The full variable domain, with the rest looked up from reference TRBV5-4 and TRBJ2-5, is ETGVTQSPTHLIKTRGQQVTLRCSSQSGHNTVSWYQQALGQGPQFIFQYYREEENGRGNFPPRFSGLQFPNYSSELNVNALELDDSALYLCASSASSGGRRTQYFGPGTRLLVL.

V is TRBV30 and J is TRBJ1-6; D perhaps matches TRBD1 (5 bases). With 4 bases removed from V and 7 bases from J, the gap between germline ends came to 11 bases. CDR1 is GTSNPN, CDR2 SVGIG, per germline (reference sequence). CDR3 length equals 13 residues. The CDR3 sequence: CAWKPGRNSPLHF. CDR3 sequence (DNA): TGTGCCTGGAAACCGGGGCGAAATTCACCCCTCCACTTT. Variable domain in full (rest from reference TRBV30 and TRBJ1-6): SQTIHQWPATLVQPVGSPLSLECTVEGTSNPNLYWYRQAAGRGLQLLFYSVGIGQISSEVPQNLSASRPQDRQFILSSKKLLLSDSGFYLCAWKPGRNSPLHFGNGTRLTVT.

This clonotype was counted many times. The gene calls are TRBV20-1 and TRBJ2-1, with D possibly matching TRBD2 (6 bases). V was clipped by 1 base and J by 2 bases, with 12 bases between them. From germline, CDR1 is DFQATT and CDR2 SNEGSKA (reference sequence). This CDR3 comprises 15 residues. The DNA of the CDR3 is TGCAGTGCTAGAGGGTGGGAGGATGCCTACAATGAGCAGTTCTTC. Its translation is CSARGWEDAYNEQFF.

At least ten counts were recorded for this clonotype. The chain carries TRBV7-3 and TRBJ1-5, with a weak D call TRBD1 (5 bases). V was trimmed by 11 bases and J by 5 bases, leaving 19 bases between them. CDR3 length: 14 residues. Looked up from germline, CDR1 is SGHTA and CDR2 is FQGTGA. The CDR3 DNA follows: TGTGCCGGGCGACAGTCCCACCGTCATCAGCCCCAGCATTTT. Residues: CAGRQSHRHQPQHF.

This clonotype was seen many times. The V call is TRBV6-1, the J call TRBJ1-2, with D tentatively TRBD1 (5 bases). The CDR3 contains 11 residues. The V gene lost 6 bases and the J gene lost 4 bases, with 6 bases spanning the gap. CDR1 and CDR2 from the germline V gene are MNHNS and SASEGT. This CDR3 is CASRQVYGYTF. The CDR3 nucleotides read TGTGCCAGCAGACAGGTCTATGGCTACACCTTC.

The J gene is TRBJ2-1, the V gene TRBV28, with D tentatively TRBD1 or TRBD2 (6 bases each). The CDR3 is 13 residues long. CDR1 is MDHEN and CDR2 is SYDVKM in the germline V gene. V gave up 7 bases and J gave up 3 bases, with 10 bases separating them. CDR3 in amino acids: CASIRGLYNEQFF. Written as DNA, the CDR3 is TGTGCCAGCATCCGGGGGCTCTACAATGAGCAGTTCTTC.

Details on this clonotype: This may be a read error: a much more frequent sequence differs by one nucleotide. This rearrangement joins TRBV12-3 or TRBV12-4 to TRBJ1-5; D not resolved. This CDR3 has 14 residues. The ends were cut back, 3 bases at V and 0 bases at J, with 6 bases in the middle. The CDR3 protein is CASSFSNSNQPQHF. CDR3 sequence (DNA): TGTGCCAGCAGTTTCTCCAATAGCAATCAGCCCCAGCATTTT.

This chain connects TRBV9 to TRBJ2-7; TRBD2 agrees at 7 bases. The V segment lost 2 bases and the J segment 6 bases; nucleotides outside the gene matches: 11. The CDR3 loop spans 15 amino acids. Looked up from germline, CDR1 is SGDLS and CDR2 is YYNGEE. CDR3 sequence reads: CASSVGGGVNSEQYF. In nucleotides, the CDR3 is TGTGCCAGCAGCGTGGGGGGGGGGGTCAACTCCGAGCAGTACTTC.

In its sample, this clonotype was seen many times. This chain connects TRBV30 to TRBJ1-5; the match to TRBD1 covers 10 bases. The CDR3 has 15 amino acids. V was pared by 2 bases and J by 6 bases, with 7 bases of the junction left unmatched. Germline V gene lookup returns CDR1 GTSNPN and CDR2 SVGIG (reference sequence). The CDR3 is CAWSTADRGVQPQHF. As DNA, the CDR3 is TGTGCCTGGAGTACCGCGGACAGGGGGGTTCAGCCCCAGCATTTT. Drawing the rest from reference TRBV30 and TRBJ1-5, the complete variable domain is SQTIHQWPATLVQPVGSPLSLECTVEGTSNPNLYWYRQAAGRGLQLLFYSVGIGQISSEVPQNLSASRPQDRQFILSSKKLLLSDSGFYLCAWSTADRGVQPQHFGDGTRLSIL.

This clonotype was counted a few times. This chain connects TRBV6-1 to TRBJ2-1, with D possibly TRBD2 on 5 matching bases. CDR3 length equals 15 residues. V lost 7 bases and J 0 bases, leaving 13 bases between the germline ends. CDR1 and CDR2 from the germline V gene are MNHNS and SASEGT. This CDR3 reads CASTATRSSYNEQFF. CDR3 sequence (DNA): TGTGCCAGCACCGCAACTAGGAGCTCCTACAATGAGCAGTTCTTC.

V gene TRBV20-1 combines with J gene TRBJ2-1; D possibly corresponds to TRBD1 (6 bases). Looked up from germline, CDR1 is DFQATT and CDR2 is SNEGSKA (reference sequence). The CDR3 length is 15 residues. Trimming took off 0 bases at V and 7 bases at J, with 16 bases between the two ends. CDR3 coding DNA: TGCAGTGCTAGAGATCTGGGGGCGGCTTGGAATGAGCAGTTCTTC. Translated: CSARDLGAAWNEQFF.

V and J are TRBV6-1 and TRBJ2-5; either TRBD1 or TRBD2 may supply D (5 bases each). This CDR3 has 15 amino acids. Trimming took off 6 bases at V and 6 bases at J, with 20 bases between the two ends. Per the germline V gene, CDR1 is MNHNS and CDR2 is SASEGT. In DNA form, the CDR3 reads TGTGCCAGCAGAACGACAAGGGACGGAATACAGACCCAGTACTTC. Translated: CASRTTRDGIQTQYF.

This clonotype was detected ten times or more. CDR3 amino acids: CSVGQGSGEQYF. In DNA, the CDR3 is TGCAGCGTTGGACAGGGAAGCGGCGAGCAGTACTTC. J is TRBJ2-7 and V is TRBV29-1; 7 bases fit TRBD1. This CDR3 region has 12 residues. Germline V gene lookup returns CDR1 SQVTM and CDR2 ANQGSEA. J gave up 6 bases and V 4 bases, and 6 bases lay outside the gene matches.

This chain links TRBV27 with TRBJ1-1; 7 bases are shared with TRBD1. The ends lost 5 bases at V and 4 bases at J; junction bases unmatched: 7. CDR3 length: 14 residues. Germline V gene lookup returns CDR1 MNHEY and CDR2 SMNVEV (reference sequence). CDR3 DNA sequence: TGTGCCAGCAGTAATTACAGGGGAGGCACTGAAGCTTTCTTT. This translates into CASSNYRGGTEAFF.

At least ten counts were recorded for this clonotype. The rearrangement links TRBV28 to TRBJ1-2; the match to TRBD1 covers 12 bases. J lost 4 bases, V lost 5 bases, and 8 bases had no gene match. The CDR3 length is 16 residues. Germline V gene sequence: CDR1 MDHEN, CDR2 SYDVKM. CDR3 nucleotides: TGTGCCAGCAGTCCATTCGGGACAGGGGGCCGCTATGGCTACACCTTC. Translating gives CASSPFGTGGRYGYTF.

V gene TRBV10-1 combines with J gene TRBJ1-1; D is ambiguous. The V and J ends lost 4 bases and 6 bases respectively, with 12 bases between them. Germline CDR1 is WNHNN and CDR2 is SYGVQD (reference sequence). This CDR3 spans 13 amino acids. The CDR3 spells CASSASNSAEAFF. CDR3 nucleotide sequence: TGCGCCAGCAGTGCCTCCAACAGCGCTGAAGCTTTCTTT.

This clonotype was counted ten times or more. The chain recombines TRBV11-2 with TRBJ2-3; no definite D call. V was cut by 5 bases and J by 0 bases, with 12 bases left in between. CDR1 SGHAT and CDR2 FQNNGV come from the germline V gene. CDR3 size: 15 residues. CDR3 DNA: TGTGCCAGCAGCCCGGCCGCCCCTAGCACAGATACGCAGTATTTT. The encoded protein is CASSPAAPSTDTQYF.